This T cell receptor beta chain is from a study of blood T cell repertoires in COVID-19 (TCRdb year 2020). Regarding the complete study: Samples from collaborators originated in the United States, Italy and Spain and spanned both the acute and convalescent phases of COVID-19. The prospective study material was composed of cDNA or gDNA derived from T cells, B-cell-depleted T cells, or PBMCs. Subjects who had been exposed to COVID-19, were actively infected with it, or had recovered from it provided the deeply sampled blood TCRbeta repertoires that made up the dataset. The repertoires were made available in a free public database intended to serve as a resource for research on the immune response to SARS-CoV-2. Samples came from the ongoing ImmuneRACE study (first 160 participants) plus 1,254 subjects from 6 global collaborators. Sample metadata almost always included a de-identified subject ID, COVID-19 status, age in years and sex. Where available, HLA class I and class II types were obtained from metadata supplied by the sample provider rather than from assay-based typing.

The junction shows trimming of 5 bases on V and 3 bases on J, and the gene matches do not reach 8 bases of it. Inclusive of the bounding cysteine and phenylalanine, the CDR3 is 16 residues long. Of the read, only the CDR3 DNA is kept; its 48 bases are in frame from base 1. Looking up the germline V gene yields CDR1 SGHAT and CDR2 FQNNGV. The paper's findings and limits, for the study overall: The quantity of clinical and demographic metadata differed by source and by participant and was supplied without curation.

Turning to this clone: Its antigen remains unidentified. Per-base qualities were not stored, and no clone one base away is much larger.

TCRbeta CDR3 regions were amplified from genomic DNA by means of the immunoSEQ Assay, a bias-controlled multiplex PCR. The authors' analysis ran thus. The number of nucleated cells in each sample was estimated by amplification of reference gene primers within the assay. Sequence reads were collapsed and filtered to measure the absolute abundance of every unique TCRbeta CDR3 rearrangement. Productive Simpson clonality was computed per sample as the square root of Simpson's diversity index over productive rearrangements. TCRdb took over this immuneACCESS table, retaining in-frame rearrangements with V and J assigned. Such tables are incomplete; in checked studies, under half of the missing clones stem from an unresolved V gene, and the remainder is unexplained. The V and J calls and clone size were taken over from that table, and D and trimming were inferred from the DNA. The sample table lists 150,000 to 200,000 clones, about nine tenths of them with a count of one. The biggest ten clones account for 1.9% of the sample.

Another Seattle source contributed samples from volunteer blood donors who had recovered from COVID-19. Each collaborating institution followed its own protocols to collect whole blood in K2EDTA tubes. For TCRbeta analysis, collaborator samples were shipped as frozen whole blood, as isolated PBMCs, or as DNA extracted from either sample type. The receptor's source is a man in his late teens or twenties who had recovered from COVID-19. Rearrangement joined TRBV11-2 to TRBJ2-1; 9 central bases correspond to TRBD2. Sequencing was carried out using peripheral blood. The nucleotides read TGTGCCAGCAGCGAAAGACTAGCGGAGAACTACAATGAGCAGTTCTTC. Its protein is CASSERLAENYNEQFF.